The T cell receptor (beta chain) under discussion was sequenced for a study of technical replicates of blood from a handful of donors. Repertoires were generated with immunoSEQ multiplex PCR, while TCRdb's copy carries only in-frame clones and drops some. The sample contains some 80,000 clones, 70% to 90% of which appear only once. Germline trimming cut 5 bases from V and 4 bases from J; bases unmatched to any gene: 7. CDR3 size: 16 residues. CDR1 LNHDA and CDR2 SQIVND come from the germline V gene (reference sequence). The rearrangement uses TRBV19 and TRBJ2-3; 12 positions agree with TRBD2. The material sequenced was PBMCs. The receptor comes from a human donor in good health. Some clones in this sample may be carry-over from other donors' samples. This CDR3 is CASSPGASGGADTQYF. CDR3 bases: TGTGCCAGTAGTCCCGGGGCTAGCGGGGGGGCAGATACGCAGTATTTT.